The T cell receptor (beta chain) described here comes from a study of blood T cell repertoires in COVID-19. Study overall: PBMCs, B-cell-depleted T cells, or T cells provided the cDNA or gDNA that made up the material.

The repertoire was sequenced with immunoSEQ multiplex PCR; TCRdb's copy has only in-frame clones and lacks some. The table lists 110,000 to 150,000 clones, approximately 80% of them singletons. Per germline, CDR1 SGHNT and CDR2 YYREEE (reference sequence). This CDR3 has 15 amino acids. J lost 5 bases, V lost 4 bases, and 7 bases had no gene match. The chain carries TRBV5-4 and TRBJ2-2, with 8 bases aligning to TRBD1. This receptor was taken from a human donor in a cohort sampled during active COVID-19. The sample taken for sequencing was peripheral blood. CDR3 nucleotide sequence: TGTGCCAGCAGCATAGGACAGGGCGGAACCGGGGAGCTGTTTTTT. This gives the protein CASSIGQGGTGELFF.